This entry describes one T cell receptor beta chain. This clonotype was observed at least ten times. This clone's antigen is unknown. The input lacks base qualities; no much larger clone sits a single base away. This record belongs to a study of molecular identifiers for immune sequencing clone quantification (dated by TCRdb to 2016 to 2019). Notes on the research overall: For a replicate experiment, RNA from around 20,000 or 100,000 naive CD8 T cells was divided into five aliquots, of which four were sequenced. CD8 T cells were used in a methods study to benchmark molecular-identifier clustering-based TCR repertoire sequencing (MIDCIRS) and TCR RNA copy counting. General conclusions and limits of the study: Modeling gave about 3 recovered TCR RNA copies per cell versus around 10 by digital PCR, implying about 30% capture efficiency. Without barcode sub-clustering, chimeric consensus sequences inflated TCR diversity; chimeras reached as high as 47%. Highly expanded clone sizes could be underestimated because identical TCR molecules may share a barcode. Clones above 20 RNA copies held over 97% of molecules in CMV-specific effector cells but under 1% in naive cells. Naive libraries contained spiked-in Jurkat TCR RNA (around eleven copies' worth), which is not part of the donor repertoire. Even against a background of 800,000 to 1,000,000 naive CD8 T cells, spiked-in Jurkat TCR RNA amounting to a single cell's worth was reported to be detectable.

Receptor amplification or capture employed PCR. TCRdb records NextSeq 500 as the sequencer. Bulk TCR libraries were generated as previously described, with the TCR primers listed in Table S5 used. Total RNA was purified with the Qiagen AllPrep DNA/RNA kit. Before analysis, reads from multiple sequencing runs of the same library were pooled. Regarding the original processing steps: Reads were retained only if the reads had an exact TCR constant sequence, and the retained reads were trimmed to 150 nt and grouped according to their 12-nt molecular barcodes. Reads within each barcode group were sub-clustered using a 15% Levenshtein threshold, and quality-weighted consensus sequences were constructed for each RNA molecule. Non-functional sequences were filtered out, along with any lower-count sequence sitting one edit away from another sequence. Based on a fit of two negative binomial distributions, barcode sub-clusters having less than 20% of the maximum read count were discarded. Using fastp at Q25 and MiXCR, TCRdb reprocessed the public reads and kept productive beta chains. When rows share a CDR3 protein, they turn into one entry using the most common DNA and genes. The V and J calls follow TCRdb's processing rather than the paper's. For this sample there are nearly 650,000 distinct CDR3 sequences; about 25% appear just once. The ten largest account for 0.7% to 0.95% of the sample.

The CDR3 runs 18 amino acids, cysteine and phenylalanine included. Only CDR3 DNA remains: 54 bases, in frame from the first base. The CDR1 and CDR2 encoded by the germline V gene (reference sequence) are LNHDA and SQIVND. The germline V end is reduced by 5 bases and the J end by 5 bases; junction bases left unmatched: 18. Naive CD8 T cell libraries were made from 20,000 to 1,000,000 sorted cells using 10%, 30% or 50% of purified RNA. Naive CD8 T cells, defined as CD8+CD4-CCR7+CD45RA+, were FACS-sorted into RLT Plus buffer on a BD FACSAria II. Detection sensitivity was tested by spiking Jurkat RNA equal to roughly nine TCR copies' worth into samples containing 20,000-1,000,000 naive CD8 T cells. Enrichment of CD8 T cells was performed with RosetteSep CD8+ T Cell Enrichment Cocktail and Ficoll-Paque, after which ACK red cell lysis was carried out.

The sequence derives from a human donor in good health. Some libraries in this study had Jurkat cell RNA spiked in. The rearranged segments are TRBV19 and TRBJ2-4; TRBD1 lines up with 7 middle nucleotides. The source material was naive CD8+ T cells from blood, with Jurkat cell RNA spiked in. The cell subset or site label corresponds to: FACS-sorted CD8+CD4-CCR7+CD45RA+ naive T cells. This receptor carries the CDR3 CASSGRTGERRHENIQYF. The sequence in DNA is TGTGCCAGTAGTGGCAGGACAGGAGAGAGACGCCATGAAAACATTCAGTACTTC. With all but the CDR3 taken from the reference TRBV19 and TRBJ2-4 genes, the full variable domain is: DGGITQSPKYLFRKEGQNVTLSCEQNLNHDAMYWYRQDPGQGLRLIYYSQIVNDFQKGDIAEGYSVSREKKESFPLTVTSAQKNPTAFYLCASSGRTGERRHENIQYFGAGTRLSVL.